A single sample gave rise to the 21 T cell receptor beta chains below, sequenced in a study of identical twins. Using its own MiXCR run on the 5' RACE reads, TCRdb lists one record per CDR3 protein. Among under 250,000 distinct CDR3 sequences listed, roughly 13% were seen once. This sample was also put to use in a study of yellow fever vaccine responses in identical twins.

Sequencing input: memory (CD45RO+) T cells sorted from blood. All receptors derive from a woman aged 18-29 years in good health.

This chain links TRBV5-1 with TRBJ2-1, with a possible D match to TRBD2 (6 bases). The germline V and J ends were trimmed by 4 bases and 4 bases, with 18 bases remaining between them. Per germline, CDR1 SGHRS and CDR2 YFSETQ. The CDR3 spans 16 residues. The CDR3 coding sequence is TGCGCCAGCAGCCGTGACGGGAGTTGGGCGTACAATGAGCAGTTCTTC. Protein: CASSRDGSWAYNEQFF.

There are many counts of this clonotype. CDR3: CASSFVVYEQYF. Written as DNA, the CDR3 is TGTGCCAGCAGTTTTGTAGTCTACGAGCAGTACTTC. J is TRBJ2-7 and V is TRBV12-3 or TRBV12-4; D gene unclear. CDR3 length: 12 residues. The V end was cut by 3 bases, the J end by 3 bases, with 6 bases between.

This clonotype was found a few times. The gene calls are TRBV10-1 and TRBJ2-1; 12 nucleotides agree with TRBD2. CDR3 size: 15 residues. V dropped 2 bases and J dropped 7; count of bases not matched to a gene: 3. Germline assignment: CDR1 WNHNN and CDR2 SYGVQD (reference sequence). The CDR3 sequence is CASSERLAGGNEQFF. The CDR3 DNA sequence: TGCGCCAGCAGTGAGCGGCTAGCGGGAGGGAATGAGCAGTTCTTC.

This clonotype has only a few counts. This chain joins TRBV28 and TRBJ2-3, with TRBD2 identical over 8 bases. CDR1 and CDR2 from the germline V gene are MDHEN and SYDVKM. The V segment lost 5 bases and the J segment 2 bases; nucleotides outside the gene matches: 12. CDR3 length: 17 residues. The CDR3 bases are TGTGCCAGCAGTCTGCACTCACTAGCGGCAAACACAGATACGCAGTATTTT. This gives the protein CASSLHSLAANTDTQYF.

V gene TRBV29-1 combines with J gene TRBJ2-2; D is unclear. The CDR3 has 12 amino acids. Germline V gene sequence: CDR1 SQVTM, CDR2 ANQGSEA. V dropped 5 bases and J dropped 2 bases, with 6 bases sitting between them. This CDR3 reads CSVTRNTGELFF. The CDR3 DNA reads TGCAGCGTTACTCGAAACACCGGGGAGCTGTTTTTT.

This clonotype was observed at least ten times. The CDR3 sequence: CASRGPGQKYEQYF. As DNA, the CDR3 is TGTGCCAGCAGAGGTCCGGGACAGAAATACGAGCAGTACTTC. The rearrangement uses TRBV12-3 or TRBV12-4 and TRBJ2-7; 7 bases are shared with TRBD1. After removal of 6 bases from V and 4 bases from J, the junction contained 9 bases not matched to a gene. The CDR3 runs to 14 residues.

This rearrangement joins TRBV2 to TRBJ2-3, with 7 bases lining up with TRBD1. V was pared by 11 bases and J by 2 bases, with 4 bases of the junction left unmatched. This CDR3 has 12 amino acids. From germline, CDR1 is SNHLY and CDR2 FYNNEI. The CDR3 spells CAGGQVTDTQYF. Here the CDR3 DNA reads TGTGCCGGAGGACAGGTCACAGATACGCAGTATTTT. Full variable domain (remainder filled in from reference TRBV2 and TRBJ2-3): EPEVTQTPSHQVTQMGQEVILRCVPISNHLYFYWYRQILGQKVEFLVSFYNNEISEKSEIFDDQFSVERPDGSNFTLKIRSTKLEDSAMYFCAGGQVTDTQYFGPGTRLTVL.

This clonotype was seen once. The V call is TRBV6-2 or TRBV6-3, the J call TRBJ2-1, with D possibly matching TRBD2 (5 bases). The V end was cut by 5 bases, the J end by 4 bases, with 15 bases between. CDR1 MNHEY and CDR2 SVGEGT come from the germline V gene. The CDR3 is 15 amino acids. CDR3 DNA: TGTGCCAGCAGTGAGGGCAGCGTGGAGTACAATGAGCAGTTCTTC. It is translated as CASSEGSVEYNEQFF.

The J gene is TRBJ2-2, the V gene TRBV18; tentatively, D is TRBD1 (6 bases). V gave up 3 bases and J gave up 4 bases, with 15 bases separating them. Looked up from germline, CDR1 is KGHSH and CDR2 is LQKENI. The CDR3 is 16 amino acids. The CDR3 nucleotides are TGTGCCAGCTCACCGTTGCGGCAGACAGGCACCGGGGAGCTGTTTTTT. It encodes CASSPLRQTGTGELFF.

This clonotype was picked up many times. The V call is TRBV3-1, the J call TRBJ2-7, with a weak D call TRBD1 (5 bases). The V end lost 3 bases, the J end lost 7 bases, and 10 bases lay between the germline ends. The length of the CDR3 is 12 residues. Looked up from germline, CDR1 is LGHDT and CDR2 is YNNKEL (reference sequence). The CDR3 DNA is TGTGCCAGCAGCCAGACAGCCCAGGAGCAGTACTTC. Residues: CASSQTAQEQYF.

There are many counts of this clonotype. The chain is built from TRBV28 and TRBJ2-7; 9 nucleotides match TRBD1. This CDR3 region has 15 residues. CDR1 is MDHEN, CDR2 SYDVKM, per germline. Trimming cost V 1 base and J 3 bases; bases outside gene matches: 4. CDR3 nucleotides: TGTGCCAGCAGTTTATCCCGACAGGGGGACTACGAGCAGTACTTC. Residues: CASSLSRQGDYEQYF.

This clonotype was observed a few times. The chain carries TRBV14 and TRBJ1-2, with a possible D match to TRBD1 (5 bases). The CDR3 runs to 14 residues. Germline CDR1 is SGHDN and CDR2 is FVKESK. Trimming took off 0 bases at V and 2 bases at J, with 7 bases between the two ends. The CDR3 sequence is CASSQDRGNYGYTF. CDR3 nucleotides: TGTGCCAGCAGCCAAGACCGGGGGAACTATGGCTACACCTTC.

CDR3 in amino acids: CATSSRDRDYNEQFF. CDR3 in DNA: TGTGCCACCAGTTCTAGGGACAGGGACTACAATGAGCAGTTCTTC. The rearrangement joins TRBV24-1 to TRBJ2-1, with 9 bases identical to TRBD1. V lost 6 bases and J lost 3; bases outside the gene matches: 5. The CDR3 runs to 15 residues. Germline values: CDR1 KGHDR, CDR2 SFDVKD.

The CDR3 spells CASSPPVTGIVSGELFF. The CDR3 nucleotides are TGTGCCAGCAGCCCCCCCGTGACAGGGATTGTCTCCGGGGAGCTGTTTTTT. The V gene is TRBV5-6, the J gene TRBJ2-2, with 7 bases identical to TRBD1. The germline gives CDR1 SGHDT, CDR2 YYEEEE. The length of the CDR3 is 17 residues. Trimming took 4 bases from V and 6 from J; bases not matched to a gene: 15.

This clonotype was seen a few times. An end of the junction does not agree with germline; a read error may underlie this. The chain is built from TRBV7-7 and TRBJ2-7; D gene uncertain. The CDR3 has 13 residues. In germline, CDR1 is SSHAT, CDR2 FNYEAQ (reference sequence). The CDR3 is CASSSGLRNEQYF. The CDR3 DNA follows: TGTGCTAGCAGCTCAGGCCTCAGGAACGAGCAGTACTTC.

This clonotype was observed many times. The chain couples TRBV12-3 or TRBV12-4 to TRBJ2-1; 10 positions match TRBD2. The CDR3 runs to 13 residues. With 5 bases clipped from V and 11 bases from J, the junction kept 6 bases outside the gene matches. In DNA form, the CDR3 reads TGTGCCAGCAGTCGAGAAGCGGGAGGGAAGCAGTTCTTC. This sequence encodes CASSREAGGKQFF.

The genes are TRBV24-1 and TRBJ2-1, with a weak D call TRBD2 (5 bases). The CDR3 runs 13 residues. In germline, CDR1 is KGHDR, CDR2 SFDVKD. V gave up 1 base and J gave up 6 bases, with 6 bases separating them. The CDR3 region has the DNA TGTGCCACCAGTGATTTCGCGGGCAATGAGCAGTTCTTC. This encodes CATSDFAGNEQFF.

V and J are TRBV27 and TRBJ1-5; TRBD1 matches 7 bases. The CDR3 spans 13 residues. V shed 5 bases and J 4 bases; nucleotides not matched to a gene: 2. Germline V gene lookup returns CDR1 MNHEY and CDR2 SMNVEV (reference sequence). The DNA of the CDR3 is TGTGCCAGCAGTGTGGACAGGAATCAGCCCCAGCATTTT. Translated: CASSVDRNQPQHF.

The V call is TRBV5-1, the J call TRBJ2-5, with D perhaps given as TRBD1 or TRBD2 (6 bases each). CDR1 and CDR2 (germline): SGHRS, YFSETQ. This CDR3 contains 15 residues. V was clipped by 2 bases and J by 5 bases, with 16 bases between them. The CDR3 reads CASSLSGARFETQYF. CDR3 coding DNA: TGCGCCAGCAGCTTATCGGGGGCGCGGTTTGAGACCCAGTACTTC.

V usage is TRBV5-5 and J usage is TRBJ2-1; D gene uncertain. The CDR3 has 14 residues. Germline-derived CDR1 and CDR2 are SGHKS and YYEKEE (reference sequence). V was cut by 1 base and J by 0 bases, with 5 bases left in between. The CDR3 DNA follows: TGTGCCAGCAGCTTGACGTTCTCCTACAATGAGCAGTTCTTC. This encodes CASSLTFSYNEQFF.

This clonotype was recorded a few times. The CDR3 sequence is CASSYRLGLMNTGELFF. CDR3 coding DNA: TGTGCCAGCAGCTACCGACTAGGCCTTATGAACACCGGGGAGCTGTTTTTT. V and J are TRBV7-2 and TRBJ2-2; D may be TRBD2 (6 bases). Trimming took 4 bases from V and 1 from J, leaving 16 bases between them. From germline, CDR1 is SGHTA and CDR2 FQGNSA. CDR3 size: 17 residues.